These T cell receptor beta chains were read from a single sample in a study of cytotoxic CD8 clonotypes in ibrutinib-treated CLL. The assay was immunoSEQ multiplex PCR, and TCRdb's table has in-frame clones only and misses some. The sample records fewer than 45,000 clones, 71% being singletons. The sequenced sample was PBMCs, obtained at disease progression, from a patient treated with ibrutinib. The receptors stem from a human donor with chronic lymphocytic leukemia. Each CDR3 is given with its conserved first and last residue. The D gene is left open where the match is weak. Clone size is not always given. Where it is, it says once, few, many or a class for expanded clones.

clone_size,j_call,d_call,v_call,cdr3_aa,cdr3_nt
-,TRBJ1-1,TRBD1,TRBV7-9,CASSFWKAGGSTEAFF,TGTGCCAGCAGCTTTTGGAAGGCAGGGGGCTCGACTGAAGCTTTCTTT
-,TRBJ1-1,TRBD1,TRBV29-1,CSVEKYTGGMNTEAFF,TGCAGCGTTGAAAAATATACAGGGGGCATGAACACTGAAGCTTTCTTT
few,TRBJ1-3,-,TRBV10-1,CASNADTQGNTIYF,TGCGCCAGCAACGCCGATACTCAAGGAAACACCATATATTTT
few,TRBJ1-5,-,TRBV12-5,CASGLGQLQWEQPQHF,TGTGCTAGTGGTTTGGGCCAACTACAGTGGGAACAGCCCCAGCATTTT
-,TRBJ1-1,TRBD1,TRBV7-6,CASSLGYWAGGGDTEAFF,TGTGCCAGCAGCTTAGGTTATTGGGCAGGGGGCGGTGACACTGAAGCTTTCTTT
-,TRBJ1-6,TRBD1,TRBV9,CASSAGTGRGSPLHF,TGTGCCAGCAGCGCGGGGACAGGGAGGGGTTCACCCCTCCACTTT
-,TRBJ2-7,-,TRBV19,CASRQGTHEQYF,TGTGCCAGTAGGCAGGGTACCCACGAGCAGTACTTC
-,TRBJ1-2,-,TRBV7-9,CASSLEQGGALRGYTF,TGTGCCAGCAGCTTAGAACAGGGAGGCGCCCTCCGGGGCTACACCTTC
once,TRBJ2-7,TRBD2,TRBV6-1,CASSGGTSGTSPYEQYF,TGTGCCAGCAGTGGAGGGACTAGCGGGACCTCCCCCTACGAGCAGTACTTC
-,TRBJ1-1,-,TRBV28,CASSLDTEAFF,TGTGCCAGCAGTTTGGACACTGAAGCTTTCTTT